The next 18 T cell receptor beta chains were all read from a single sample in a study of T cell responses to AZD1222 COVID-19 vaccine. Repertoires were generated with immunoSEQ multiplex PCR, while TCRdb's copy carries only in-frame clones and drops some. The repertoire holds about 120,000 clones, with 91% as singletons. Material: peripheral blood, obtained on day 0 of AZD1222 vaccination. Source of these receptors: an adult in good health.

The V call is TRBV19, the J call TRBJ2-3; 14 bases are shared with TRBD2. CDR1 LNHDA and CDR2 SQIVND come from the germline V gene (reference sequence). J was trimmed by 7 bases and V by 6 bases; bases with no gene match: 6. The CDR3 consists of 15 residues. The CDR3 sequence is CASRAGTSGSNTQYF. CDR3 coding DNA: TGTGCCAGTAGGGCCGGGACTAGCGGGAGTAATACGCAGTATTTT.

The rearrangement joins TRBV7-9 to TRBJ1-6; D call uncertain. The germline CDR1 and CDR2 sequences are SEHNR and FQNEAQ (reference sequence). The CDR3 has 15 residues. Trimming removed 4 bases at V and 0 bases at J, with 7 bases between. CDR3 protein: CASSSQASYNSPLHF. The CDR3 region has the DNA TGTGCCAGCAGCTCTCAGGCCTCCTATAATTCACCCCTCCACTTT. Full variable domain (missing parts from reference TRBV7-9 and TRBJ1-6): DTGVSQNPRHKITKRGQNVTFRCDPISEHNRLYWYRQTLGQGPEFLTYFQNEAQLEKSRLLSDRFSAERPKGSFSTLEIQRTEQGDSAMYLCASSSQASYNSPLHFGNGTRLTVT.

The J gene is TRBJ2-7, the V gene TRBV7-2, with a tentative D call TRBD1 (6 bases). Trimming took off 6 bases at V and 3 bases at J, with 12 bases between the two ends. CDR3 length: 13 residues. Per the germline V gene, CDR1 is SGHTA and CDR2 is FQGNSA. CDR3 nucleotides: TGTGCCAGCAGGTCGACAGGTGGCTACGAGCAGTACTTC. Residues: CASRSTGGYEQYF.

V gene TRBV5-1 combines with J gene TRBJ1-3; D uncertain. Trimming took off 7 bases at V and 0 bases at J, with 17 bases between the two ends. CDR3 length equals 16 residues. Germline assignment: CDR1 SGHRS and CDR2 YFSETQ. The CDR3 here is CASRESGFNSGNTIYF. The DNA for the CDR3 is TGCGCCAGCCGAGAATCCGGGTTCAACTCTGGAAACACCATATATTTT.

This sequence joins TRBV24-1 and TRBJ2-2, with D perhaps TRBD2 (5 bases). Trimming removed 3 bases at V and 2 bases at J, with 9 bases between. The CDR3 totals 15 residues. Germline assignment: CDR1 KGHDR and CDR2 SFDVKD. CDR3 nucleotides: TGTGCCACCAGTGATCCGGGAAGAAACACCGGGGAGCTGTTTTTT. This encodes CATSDPGRNTGELFF.

This chain connects TRBV19 to TRBJ1-4; no definite D call. Trimming stripped 7 bases from V and 8 bases from J, with 14 bases between. This CDR3 comprises 13 residues. From germline, CDR1 is LNHDA and CDR2 SQIVND (reference sequence). CDR3 coding DNA: TGTGCCAGTACTAGCTATCCGGGCGAAAAACTGTTTTTT. Its translation: CASTSYPGEKLFF.

The chain recombines TRBV10-3 with TRBJ1-1; D call uncertain. Germline V gene lookup returns CDR1 ENHRY and CDR2 SYGVKD. Trimming took 3 bases from V and 2 from J, leaving 4 bases between them. There are 12 residues in the CDR3. The CDR3 DNA reads TGTGCCATCAGTGATTCTAACACTGAAGCTTTCTTT. Its protein is CAISDSNTEAFF.

The chain links TRBV7-7 to TRBJ2-1; tentatively, D is TRBD1 (5 bases). This CDR3 has 15 residues. Trimming took 3 bases from V and 4 from J, leaving 13 bases between them. Germline V gene sequence: CDR1 SSHAT, CDR2 FNYEAQ (reference sequence). CDR3 region: CASSFRADKYNEQFF. The DNA of the CDR3 is TGTGCCAGCAGCTTCAGGGCAGACAAATACAATGAGCAGTTCTTC.

The chain couples TRBV19 to TRBJ2-1; 8 nucleotides align to TRBD2. The CDR3 contains 14 residues. V lost 2 bases to trimming and J lost 4 bases; unmatched junction nucleotides: 1. CDR1 is LNHDA, CDR2 SQIVND, per germline (reference sequence). The CDR3 nucleotides are TGTGCCAGTAGTATATCTAGCGGGTACAATGAGCAGTTCTTC. Translated: CASSISSGYNEQFF.

The chain carries TRBV9 and TRBJ2-7, with 7 bases that match TRBD2. The CDR3 spans 13 residues. CDR1 is SGDLS and CDR2 is YYNGEE in the germline V gene. V was pared by 2 bases and J by 5 bases, with 4 bases of the junction left unmatched. In DNA, the CDR3 is TGTGCCAGCAGCGTCGACGGGGGGAACGAGCAGTACTTC. Translated, it gives CASSVDGGNEQYF.

This chain connects TRBV12-3 or TRBV12-4 to TRBJ1-2, with D unresolved. V shed 3 bases and J shed 7 bases, with 9 bases lying between them. This CDR3 has 12 amino acids. CDR3 amino acids: CASSFSRGGYTF. CDR3 DNA sequence: TGTGCCAGCAGTTTCTCAAGAGGTGGCTACACCTTC.

The V gene is TRBV2, the J gene TRBJ1-1; no clear D gene. CDR3 length: 11 residues. The germline V and J ends were trimmed by 7 bases and 4 bases, with 7 bases remaining between them. Germline V CDR1 and CDR2: SNHLY, FYNNEI. This CDR3 is CASMLGTEAFF. For the CDR3, the DNA is TGTGCCAGCATGCTAGGCACTGAAGCTTTCTTT.

CDR3 DNA: TGTGCCAGCAGCTCCGGACTAGCCGAGACCCAGTACTTC. Translating gives CASSSGLAETQYF. The genes are TRBV14 and TRBJ2-5; 8 positions agree with TRBD2. From germline, CDR1 is SGHDN and CDR2 FVKESK. Unmatched junction bases numbered 4, after V lost 5 bases and J lost 5 bases. The CDR3 is 13 amino acids.

The chain recombines TRBV12-3 or TRBV12-4 with TRBJ1-1; weak D call: TRBD1 (5 bases). V was cut by 5 bases and J by 4 bases, with 11 bases left in between. The CDR3 runs to 13 residues. The CDR3, as DNA: TGTGCCAGCAGTCTTCAGGGTCTCACTGAAGCTTTCTTT. It codes for CASSLQGLTEAFF.

This clone showed up just once. The chain has TRBV5-1 and TRBJ2-7, with 10 nucleotides matching TRBD2. The length of the CDR3 is 16 residues. Germline values: CDR1 SGHRS, CDR2 YFSETQ. The V segment lost 2 bases and the J segment 2 bases; nucleotides outside the gene matches: 7. CDR3 loop: CASSFGLAAQPYEQYF. CDR3 sequence (DNA): TGCGCCAGCAGCTTTGGACTAGCGGCTCAACCCTACGAGCAGTACTTC. The full variable domain, rest sourced from reference TRBV5-1 and TRBJ2-7, is KAGVTQTPRYLIKTRGQQVTLSCSPISGHRSVSWYQQTPGQGLQFLFEYFSETQRNKGNFPGRFSGRQFSNSRSEMNVSTLELGDSALYLCASSFGLAAQPYEQYFGPGTRLTVT.

This chain links TRBV5-1 with TRBJ1-4; possible D gene TRBD1, 5 bases. This CDR3 is 15 amino acids long. V lost 1 base, J lost 7 bases, and 14 bases lay in between. CDR1 and CDR2 (germline): SGHRS, YFSETQ. The CDR3: CASSLMGVTGEKLFF. The DNA of the CDR3 is TGCGCCAGCAGCTTGATGGGGGTTACGGGTGAAAAACTGTTTTTT. Together with reference TRBV5-1 and TRBJ1-4, the CDR3 gives the full variable domain: KAGVTQTPRYLIKTRGQQVTLSCSPISGHRSVSWYQQTPGQGLQFLFEYFSETQRNKGNFPGRFSGRQFSNSRSEMNVSTLELGDSALYLCASSLMGVTGEKLFFGSGTQLSVL.

This clone was observed once. This rearrangement joins TRBV7-9 to TRBJ2-2, with 12 bases matching TRBD2. The V and J ends lost 2 bases and 5 bases, in that order; junction bases with no gene match: 3. This CDR3 comprises 16 residues. Germline V gene sequence: CDR1 SEHNR, CDR2 FQNEAQ (reference sequence). This CDR3 is CASSLRTSGVTGELFF. The CDR3 nucleotides read TGTGCCAGCAGCTTAAGGACTAGCGGGGTTACCGGGGAGCTGTTTTTT.

The V and J genes are TRBV7-9 and TRBJ1-4; D is undetermined. Germline-derived CDR1 and CDR2 are SEHNR and FQNEAQ (reference sequence). Trimming cost V 5 bases and J 0 bases, with 4 bases left between them. This CDR3 contains 13 residues. CDR3 in DNA: TGTGCCAGCAGCCCACCAACTAATGAAAAACTGTTTTTT. Its protein product is CASSPPTNEKLFF.